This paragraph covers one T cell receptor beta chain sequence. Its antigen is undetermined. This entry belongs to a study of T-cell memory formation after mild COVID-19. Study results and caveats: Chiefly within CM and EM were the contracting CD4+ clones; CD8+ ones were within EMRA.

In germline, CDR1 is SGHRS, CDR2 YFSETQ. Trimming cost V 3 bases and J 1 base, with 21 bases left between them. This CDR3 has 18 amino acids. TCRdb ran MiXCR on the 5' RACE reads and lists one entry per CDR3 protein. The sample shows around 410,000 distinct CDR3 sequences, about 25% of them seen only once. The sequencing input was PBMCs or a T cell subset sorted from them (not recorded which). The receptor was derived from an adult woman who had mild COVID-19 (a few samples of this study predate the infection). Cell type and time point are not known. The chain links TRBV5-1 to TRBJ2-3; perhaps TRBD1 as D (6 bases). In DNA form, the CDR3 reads TGCGCCAGCAGCTCCCTACCGGGTGGGGGCCGAGGCACAGATACGCAGTATTTT. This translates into CASSSLPGGGRGTDTQYF.